This entry lists 12 T cell receptor beta chains sequenced from one sample in a study of blood T cell repertoires in COVID-19. TCRdb keeps only in-frame clones here, not all; method: immunoSEQ multiplex PCR. Of around 210,000 clones detected, roughly 85% appear once; the ten largest clones hold about 5.1%. Specimen: peripheral blood. These receptors were collected from a man aged 50 to 60 with COVID-19, enrolled during active disease.

The chain uses TRBV4-3 and TRBJ2-7, with TRBD1 matching 7 bases. The trim removed 0 bases at V and 0 bases at J, leaving 5 bases unmatched. The CDR3 is made up of 16 amino acids. Germline V gives CDR1 LGHNA, CDR2 YSLEER. CDR3 in amino acids: CASSQEGGVSSYEQYF. The DNA of the CDR3 is TGCGCCAGCAGCCAAGAAGGGGGCGTGAGCTCCTACGAGCAGTACTTC.

The sample holds a few counts of this clone. The CDR3 bases are TGTGCCAGCAGGCGTTTGGGAGGGAACACTGAAGCTTTCTTT. Protein sequence: CASRRLGGNTEAFF. This chain links TRBV2 with TRBJ1-1; D remains ambiguous. The ends were cut back, 6 bases at V and 1 base at J, with 12 bases in the middle. CDR1 is SNHLY, CDR2 FYNNEI, per germline. This CDR3 is built from 14 residues. The full variable domain, rest sourced from reference TRBV2 and TRBJ1-1, is EPEVTQTPSHQVTQMGQEVILRCVPISNHLYFYWYRQILGQKVEFLVSFYNNEISEKSEIFDDQFSVERPDGSNFTLKIRSTKLEDSAMYFCASRRLGGNTEAFFGQGTRLTVV.

This chain connects TRBV7-9 to TRBJ2-2; D is unresolved. Trimming shortened V by 3 bases and J by 5 bases, and 7 bases separated the two germline ends. There are 13 residues in the CDR3. From germline, CDR1 is SEHNR and CDR2 FQNEAQ (reference sequence). For the CDR3, the DNA is TGTGCCAGCAGCTTTACACAAACCGGGGAGCTGTTTTTT. It specifies CASSFTQTGELFF.

The CDR3 reads CASSQPGQVYEQYF. CDR3 nucleotide sequence: TGCGCCAGCAGCCAACCGGGACAAGTATACGAGCAGTACTTC. The chain couples TRBV5-1 to TRBJ2-7; tentatively, D is TRBD1 (6 bases). Between the trimmed V and J ends, which lost 4 bases and 4 bases, there was a span of 15 bases. CDR1 and CDR2 from the germline V gene are SGHRS and YFSETQ. The CDR3 spans 14 residues. The complete variable domain, with remaining parts taken from reference TRBV5-1 and TRBJ2-7, reads KAGVTQTPRYLIKTRGQQVTLSCSPISGHRSVSWYQQTPGQGLQFLFEYFSETQRNKGNFPGRFSGRQFSNSRSEMNVSTLELGDSALYLCASSQPGQVYEQYFGPGTRLTVT.

The V gene is TRBV28, the J gene TRBJ2-5; TRBD1 might be the D (6 bases). Germline V gives CDR1 MDHEN, CDR2 SYDVKM. The CDR3 totals 14 residues. Between the trimmed V and J ends, which lost 3 bases and 3 bases, there was a span of 11 bases. DNA for the CDR3: TGTGCCAGCAGTTTCAACGACAGGAAAGAGACCCAGTACTTC. Protein sequence: CASSFNDRKETQYF.

This clone appeared a single time. The rearrangement links TRBV7-9 to TRBJ1-4, with 7 positions matching TRBD1. Trimming removed 1 base from V and 5 bases from J; junction bases left unmatched: 7. Germline V lookup: CDR1 SEHNR, CDR2 FQNEAQ (reference sequence). CDR3 length: 16 residues. CDR3 loop: CASSLETGRRNEKLFF. The CDR3 coding sequence is TGTGCCAGCAGCTTAGAGACAGGGAGAAGGAATGAAAAACTGTTTTTT.

The chain joins TRBV6-6 to TRBJ2-7; 7 positions match TRBD2. V shed 6 bases and J 6 bases; nucleotides not matched to a gene: 14. Per germline, CDR1 MNHNY and CDR2 SVGAGI (reference sequence). CDR3 length: 15 residues. CDR3 bases: TGTGCCAGCAGCCCCCCGAACGGTAGGGAGGGCGAGCAGTACTTC. Its translation is CASSPPNGREGEQYF.

The rearrangement joins TRBV12-3 or TRBV12-4 to TRBJ2-7, with D possibly TRBD1 on 6 matching bases. The CDR3 covers 13 residues. V was pared by 6 bases and J by 3 bases, with 12 bases between. This chain's CDR3 is CASRATGSYEQYF. As DNA, the CDR3 is TGTGCCAGCAGAGCCACAGGGAGCTACGAGCAGTACTTC.

This clone was observed a single time. Here the CDR3 DNA reads TGCGCCAGCAGCCCGGCGGGGGGCACAGATACGCAGTATTTT. This sequence encodes CASSPAGGTDTQYF. This chain uses TRBV5-1 with TRBJ2-3, with 7 bases that match TRBD2. V was pared by 4 bases and J by 1 base, with 3 bases of the junction left unmatched. The CDR3 runs 14 residues. CDR1 and CDR2 (germline): SGHRS, YFSETQ.

The V gene is TRBV18, the J gene TRBJ1-2, with 9 bases fitting TRBD1. The V and J ends lost 3 bases and 0 bases, in that order; junction bases with no gene match: 8. The V gene's germline CDR1 is KGHSH and CDR2 LQKENI. The CDR3 extends over 17 amino acids. As DNA, the CDR3 is TGTGCCAGCTCACCGACCTCTCGGGACAGGGCTAACTATGGCTACACCTTC. Amino acid sequence: CASSPTSRDRANYGYTF.

The chain employs TRBV29-1 and TRBJ2-4, with 8 bases identical to TRBD2. This CDR3 is 14 amino acids long. Trimming removed 6 bases from V and 6 bases from J; junction bases left unmatched: 10. Germline assignment: CDR1 SQVTM and CDR2 ANQGSEA. CDR3: CSVSDGGALNIQYF. Here the CDR3 DNA reads TGCAGCGTCTCTGACGGGGGGGCCTTAAACATTCAGTACTTC.

The J gene is TRBJ2-2, the V gene TRBV7-8, with 10 nucleotides matching TRBD2. The CDR3 consists of 16 residues. With 5 bases clipped from V and 6 bases from J, the junction kept 9 bases outside the gene matches. The germline CDR1 and CDR2 sequences are SGHVS and FQNEAQ. The CDR3 nucleotides read TGTGCCAGCAGCCAGCGGGGGGGCGGTATTGCCGGGGAGCTGTTTTTT. Translated, it gives CASSQRGGGIAGELFF.